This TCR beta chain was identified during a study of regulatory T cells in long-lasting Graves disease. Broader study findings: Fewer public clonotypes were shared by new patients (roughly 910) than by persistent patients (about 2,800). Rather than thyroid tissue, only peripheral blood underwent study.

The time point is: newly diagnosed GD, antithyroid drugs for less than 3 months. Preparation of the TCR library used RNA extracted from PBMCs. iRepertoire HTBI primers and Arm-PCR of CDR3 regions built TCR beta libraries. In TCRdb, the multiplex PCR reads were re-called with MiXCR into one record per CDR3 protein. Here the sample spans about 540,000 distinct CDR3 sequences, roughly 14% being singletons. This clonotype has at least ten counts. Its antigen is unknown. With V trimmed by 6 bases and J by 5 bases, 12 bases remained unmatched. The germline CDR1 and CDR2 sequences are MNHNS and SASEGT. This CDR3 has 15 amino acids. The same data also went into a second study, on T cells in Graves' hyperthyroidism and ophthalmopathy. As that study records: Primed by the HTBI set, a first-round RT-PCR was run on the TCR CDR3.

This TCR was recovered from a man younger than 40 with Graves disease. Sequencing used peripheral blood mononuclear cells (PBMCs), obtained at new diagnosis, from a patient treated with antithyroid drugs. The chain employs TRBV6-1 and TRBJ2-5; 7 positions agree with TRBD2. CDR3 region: CASSAPRHGRETQYF. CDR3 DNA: TGTGCCAGCAGCGCACCCCGACACGGGAGGGAGACCCAGTACTTC.